This TCR beta chain was found in a study of blood T cells in healthy people across ages. Across the study: The capture of about one barcoded beta molecule per two T cells was achieved by template switching.

V lost 3 bases to trimming and J lost 5 bases; unmatched junction nucleotides: 4. CDR3 size: 14 residues. Germline CDR1 is MNHNS and CDR2 is SASEGT. Sample-barcoded 5' priming and a J-beta primer mix drove a second PCR of roughly 7 to 11 cycles. TCRdb ran MiXCR on the 5' RACE reads and lists one entry per CDR3 protein. The sample lists over 1,300,000 distinct CDR3 sequences; around 55% were seen once. The V and J genes are TRBV6-1 and TRBJ1-1; the match to TRBD1 covers 9 bases. The TCR comes from a man between 18 and 29 years old in good health. The specimen was blood. The CDR3 spells CASSETGGETEAFF. CDR3 bases: TGTGCCAGCAGTGAGACAGGGGGTGAAACTGAAGCTTTCTTT.